This TCR beta chain was documented in a study of blood T cell repertoires in COVID-19. Study at large: Spain, Italy and the United States supplied samples that represented acute and convalescent COVID-19. PBMCs, B-cell-depleted T cells, or T cells provided the cDNA or gDNA that made up the material.

Sequenced by immunoSEQ multiplex PCR; TCRdb stores in-frame clones only, minus some. This sample has 150,000 to 200,000 clones; 78% occur once, and the top ten carry approximately 3%. Comments on this clone: At one end, the junction sequence differs from germline, possibly due to a read error.

The CDR3 runs 14 residues. From germline, CDR1 is MNHEY and CDR2 SVGAGI. What was sequenced was peripheral blood. The TCR was taken from an elderly woman with active or convalescent COVID-19. V gene TRBV6-5 combines with J gene TRBJ1-1, with 10 bases that match TRBD1. The DNA of the CDR3 is TGTGCCATCAGTACGACCGACAGGGGGCGGGAAGCTTTCTTT. Its translation is CAISTTDRGREAFF.